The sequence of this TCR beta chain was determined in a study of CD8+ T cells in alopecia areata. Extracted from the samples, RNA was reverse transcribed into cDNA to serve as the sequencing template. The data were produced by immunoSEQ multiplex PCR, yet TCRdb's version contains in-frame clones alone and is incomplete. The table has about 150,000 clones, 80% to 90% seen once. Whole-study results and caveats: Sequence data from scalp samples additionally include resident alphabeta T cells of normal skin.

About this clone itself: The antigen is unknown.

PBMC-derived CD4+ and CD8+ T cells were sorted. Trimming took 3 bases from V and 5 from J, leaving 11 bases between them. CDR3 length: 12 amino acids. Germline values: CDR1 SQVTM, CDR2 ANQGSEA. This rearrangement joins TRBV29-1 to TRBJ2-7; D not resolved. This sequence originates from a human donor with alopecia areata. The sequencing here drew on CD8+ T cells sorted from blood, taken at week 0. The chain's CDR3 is CSVDWAYDEQYF. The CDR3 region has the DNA TGCAGCGTTGATTGGGCATACGACGAGCAGTACTTC.